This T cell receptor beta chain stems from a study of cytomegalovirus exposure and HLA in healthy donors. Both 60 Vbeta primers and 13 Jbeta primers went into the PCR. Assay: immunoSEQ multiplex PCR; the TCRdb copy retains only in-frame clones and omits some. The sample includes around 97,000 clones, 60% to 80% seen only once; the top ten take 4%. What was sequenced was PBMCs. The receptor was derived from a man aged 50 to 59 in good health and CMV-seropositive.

CDR3 nucleotide sequence: TGCGCCAGCAGCTTGGTCTCTAGCGGGAGTAGCTACAATGAGCAGTTCTTC. It specifies CASSLVSSGSSYNEQFF. The chain is built from TRBV5-1 and TRBJ2-1, with 10 bases matching TRBD2. From germline, CDR1 is SGHRS and CDR2 YFSETQ. The CDR3 loop spans 17 amino acids. V gave up 0 bases and J gave up 3 bases; unmatched junction bases: 6. Full variable domain (outside the CDR3, taken from reference TRBV5-1 and TRBJ2-1): KAGVTQTPRYLIKTRGQQVTLSCSPISGHRSVSWYQQTPGQGLQFLFEYFSETQRNKGNFPGRFSGRQFSNSRSEMNVSTLELGDSALYLCASSLVSSGSSYNEQFFGPGTRLTVL.